The 5 T cell receptor beta chains below were found in one sample sequenced in a study of blood T cell repertoires in COVID-19. Data came from immunoSEQ multiplex PCR; TCRdb stores just in-frame clones and leaves some out. The top ten clones hold 15% to 20% of a sample with over 35,000 clones, roughly nine tenths of them seen once. Sample: peripheral blood. The receptors were gathered from a man aged 70-80 years with active COVID-19.

The chain combines TRBV7-2 with TRBJ2-7; D is possibly TRBD2 (5 bases). V was trimmed by 5 bases and J by 2 bases, leaving 16 bases between them. Germline V gene data show CDR1 as SGHTA and CDR2 as FQGNSA. This CDR3 is built from 15 residues. CDR3 residues: CASSRGGTGAYEQYF. CDR3 DNA: TGTGCCAGCAGCAGAGGAGGTACGGGCGCCTACGAGCAGTACTTC.

This chain connects TRBV5-6 to TRBJ2-5; the D is unclear. V lost 1 base, J lost 5 bases, and 12 bases lay in between. This CDR3 contains 14 residues. Germline V lookup: CDR1 SGHDT, CDR2 YYEEEE. This CDR3 reads CASSLITPRETQYF. In DNA, the CDR3 is TGTGCCAGCAGCTTGATCACCCCACGGGAGACCCAGTACTTC.

The rearrangement uses TRBV6-5 and TRBJ1-2; perhaps TRBD1 as D (6 bases). This CDR3 has 13 residues. Germline V gene lookup returns CDR1 MNHEY and CDR2 SVGAGI. The V and J ends lost 5 bases and 4 bases respectively, with 11 bases between them. The CDR3 reads CASSMDSLYGYTF. CDR3 DNA: TGTGCCAGCAGTATGGACAGTCTCTATGGCTACACCTTC.

The rearrangement uses TRBV24-1 and TRBJ1-2, with a possible D match to TRBD1 (6 bases). The length of the CDR3 is 14 residues. Between the trimmed V and J ends, which lost 0 bases and 7 bases, there was a span of 11 bases. Per germline, CDR1 KGHDR and CDR2 SFDVKD. The CDR3: CATSDLGRGSGYTF. The CDR3 DNA reads as TGTGCCACCAGTGATTTGGGCAGGGGCAGTGGCTACACCTTC.

The chain combines TRBV19 with TRBJ2-3; tentative D call: TRBD2 (6 bases). V shed 7 bases and J shed 0 bases, with 26 bases lying between them. Per germline, CDR1 LNHDA and CDR2 SQIVND (reference sequence). The CDR3 is made up of 19 amino acids. DNA of the CDR3: TGTGCCAGTACCCTACCTCTTGGGCTTCGCGGGGCTAGCACAGATACGCAGTATTTT. Encoded protein: CASTLPLGLRGASTDTQYF.